What follows are 30 T cell receptor beta chains derived from one specimen sequenced in a study of blood T cells in healthy people across ages. A second PCR, run for roughly 6 to 11 cycles, used a sample-barcoded 5' primer plus a J-beta primer mix. MiXCR was run by TCRdb on the 5' RACE reads, yielding one entry per CDR3 protein. This table has 1.5 million to 1.9 million distinct CDR3 sequences, 42% appearing once. The sample comprised blood. Source of these receptors: a woman in her late teens or twenties in good health.

This clonotype was recorded a few times. This could be a read error, since a much larger clone is one nucleotide away. This rearrangement joins TRBV3-1 to TRBJ2-1, with D perhaps assigned TRBD1 or TRBD2 (5 bases each). The germline V gene has CDR1 LGHDT and CDR2 YNNKEL (reference sequence). The CDR3 is made up of 15 amino acids. V lost 3 bases and J lost 4, with 13 bases in between. DNA of the CDR3: TGTGCCAGCAGCCAGGGACGAGCGGAGTACAATGAGCAGTTCTTC. Translated: CASSQGRAEYNEQFF.

This clonotype was detected a few times. The chain joins TRBV20-1 to TRBJ2-7; a weak D match, TRBD2 (5 bases). The CDR3 loop spans 13 amino acids. Trimming left V 1 base short and J 4 bases short, with 11 bases between. In germline, CDR1 is DFQATT, CDR2 SNEGSKA (reference sequence). The CDR3 DNA reads TGCAGTGCTAGAGGGAGGAGTAGGTACGAGCAGTACTTC. Protein sequence: CSARGRSRYEQYF.

On this clonotype itself: A much larger clone differs from this one at a single base, so this may be a read error. This rearrangement joins TRBV12-3 or TRBV12-4 to TRBJ1-5, with 7 nucleotides matching TRBD1. The CDR3 length is 14 residues. The chain's CDR3 is CASRTTGDNRPQHF. Here the CDR3 DNA reads TGTGCCAGCAGAACCACAGGGGATAATCGGCCCCAGCATTTT.

The table lists this clonotype with a few counts. The chain uses TRBV25-1 and TRBJ2-5, with D uncertain. The length of the CDR3 is 12 residues. Germline assignment: CDR1 MGHDK and CDR2 SYGVNS. V lost 2 bases to trimming and J lost 3 bases, with 4 bases between them. CDR3 nucleotide sequence: TGTGCCAGCAGTGAAGGGAAAGAGACCCAGTACTTC. Amino acids: CASSEGKETQYF.

This clonotype was observed a few times. The genes are TRBV7-9 and TRBJ1-2; perhaps TRBD1 as D (6 bases). Germline loops: CDR1 SEHNR, CDR2 FQNEAQ (reference sequence). The CDR3 loop spans 13 amino acids. The V and J ends lost 1 base and 7 bases respectively, with 10 bases between them. The chain's CDR3 is CASSLGDKLGYTF. Here the CDR3 DNA reads TGTGCCAGCAGCTTAGGGGACAAGCTTGGCTACACCTTC. Combining the CDR3 with reference TRBV7-9 and TRBJ1-2 gives the whole variable domain DTGVSQNPRHKITKRGQNVTFRCDPISEHNRLYWYRQTLGQGPEFLTYFQNEAQLEKSRLLSDRFSAERPKGSFSTLEIQRTEQGDSAMYLCASSLGDKLGYTFGSGTRLTVV.

This chain joins TRBV4-3 and TRBJ2-1; 8 nucleotides match TRBD1. CDR1 is LGHNA, CDR2 YSLEER, per germline. The CDR3 contains 15 residues. The V segment lost 3 bases and the J segment 8 bases; nucleotides outside the gene matches: 9. The CDR3 loop is CASSQAGGQVYEQFF. The CDR3 DNA follows: TGCGCCAGCAGCCAGGCAGGGGGACAGGTCTATGAGCAGTTCTTC.

In DNA, the CDR3 is TGCAGTGCTAGAGATTGGCTAGACGAGCAGTACTTC. The encoded protein is CSARDWLDEQYF. The gene calls are TRBV20-1 and TRBJ2-4; the D is unclear. The J call is in doubt because the DNA end fits TRBJ2-7 better. Germline CDR1 is DFQATT and CDR2 is SNEGSKA (reference sequence). The CDR3 loop spans 12 amino acids.

The rearrangement links TRBV20-1 to TRBJ1-1; unclear D gene. The CDR3 loop spans 13 amino acids. V was clipped by 3 bases and J by 0 bases, with 8 bases between them. Germline CDR1 is DFQATT and CDR2 is SNEGSKA (reference sequence). CDR3 sequence: CSASVSLNTEAFF. The CDR3 region has the DNA TGCAGTGCTAGCGTATCTTTGAACACTGAAGCTTTCTTT.

This clonotype occurred a few times. The V call is TRBV19, the J call TRBJ1-2; possibly TRBD1 for D (6 bases). Trimming took off 4 bases at V and 1 base at J, with 13 bases between the two ends. The length of the CDR3 is 15 residues. The germline V gene has CDR1 LNHDA and CDR2 SQIVND (reference sequence). CDR3 amino acids: CASSRTDAYNYGYTF. As DNA, the CDR3 is TGTGCCAGTAGTAGGACAGACGCTTATAACTATGGCTACACCTTC.

The table lists this clonotype with a few counts. The chain combines TRBV10-3 with TRBJ2-3; weak D call: TRBD1 (5 bases). The CDR3 is 15 residues long. Trimming stripped 3 bases from V and 0 bases from J, with 10 bases between. CDR1 is ENHRY and CDR2 is SYGVKD in the germline V gene. The DNA of the CDR3 is TGTGCCATCAGTGACCCGACAGTTAGCACAGATACGCAGTATTTT. Translating gives CAISDPTVSTDTQYF.

Of note for this clonotype: The junction does not match germline at one end; this may be a read error. The V and J genes are TRBV9 and TRBJ2-5; D may be TRBD2 (5 bases). This CDR3 has 13 residues. Germline V lookup: CDR1 SGDLS, CDR2 YYNGEE. The CDR3 is CASSVAFQETQYF. CDR3 coding DNA: TGTGCCAGCAGTGTAGCGTTTCAAGAGACCCAGTACTTC.

This clonotype has a handful of counts. V gene TRBV4-2 combines with J gene TRBJ2-1; the match to TRBD2 covers 11 bases. The junction had 7 bases not matched to a gene; V was cut back by 1 base and J by 2 bases. Germline CDR1 reads LGHNA; CDR2 reads YNFKEQ. The CDR3 sequence is 18 residues long. The CDR3 sequence: CASSQVHTSGRTYNEQFF. CDR3 coding DNA: TGTGCCAGCAGCCAAGTCCATACTAGCGGGAGAACCTACAATGAGCAGTTCTTC.

Ten or more counts support this clonotype. The V gene is TRBV7-2, the J gene TRBJ1-2; TRBD1 might be the D (5 bases). The CDR3 totals 19 residues. Germline CDR1 is SGHTA and CDR2 is FQGNSA. V was shortened by 0 bases and J by 5 bases, with 25 bases between the two germline ends. The DNA of the CDR3 is TGTGCCAGCAGCTTAGCGGTCCAGGGAGGGCCTATGGATCCATATGGCTACACCTTC. This encodes CASSLAVQGGPMDPYGYTF. Full variable domain (missing parts from reference TRBV7-2 and TRBJ1-2): GAGVSQSPSNKVTEKGKDVELRCDPISGHTALYWYRQSLGQGLEFLIYFQGNSAPDKSGLPSDRFSAERTGGSVSTLTIQRTQQEDSAVYLCASSLAVQGGPMDPYGYTFGSGTRLTVV.

The chain recombines TRBV7-2 with TRBJ1-2; TRBD1 aligns across 7 bases. In germline, CDR1 is SGHTA, CDR2 FQGNSA. V lost 4 bases and J lost 4; bases outside the gene matches: 6. CDR3 length: 14 residues. Here the CDR3 DNA reads TGTGCCAGCAGCTCGACAGGGAGGGGCTATGGCTACACCTTC. It codes for CASSSTGRGYGYTF.

This clonotype appeared many times. The chain combines TRBV6-6 with TRBJ1-1; possible D gene TRBD1, 6 bases. The CDR3 spans 13 residues. CDR1 and CDR2 from the germline V gene are MNHNY and SVGAGI (reference sequence). Trimming stripped 6 bases from V and 9 bases from J, with 17 bases between. This CDR3 is CASSPVGQYKAFF. The CDR3 region has the DNA TGTGCCAGCAGCCCCGTCGGACAGTATAAAGCTTTCTTT.

This clonotype was seen at least ten times. The chain joins TRBV7-2 to TRBJ2-7; possible D gene TRBD1, 5 bases. Germline V lookup: CDR1 SGHTA, CDR2 FQGNSA. The CDR3 totals 14 residues. The V and J ends lost 1 base and 4 bases respectively, with 11 bases between them. The CDR3 is CASSLGPDSYEQYF. DNA of the CDR3: TGTGCCAGCAGCTTAGGACCCGACAGTTACGAGCAGTACTTC. Looking up the rest from reference TRBV7-2 and TRBJ2-7 gives the full variable domain: GAGVSQSPSNKVTEKGKDVELRCDPISGHTALYWYRQSLGQGLEFLIYFQGNSAPDKSGLPSDRFSAERTGGSVSTLTIQRTQQEDSAVYLCASSLGPDSYEQYFGPGTRLTVT.

The chain joins TRBV15 to TRBJ2-7; 10 nucleotides agree with TRBD1. Germline lookup yields CDR1 LNHNV and CDR2 YYDKDF (reference sequence). Trimming cost V 1 base and J 0 bases; bases outside gene matches: 12. This CDR3 spans 19 amino acids. CDR3 nucleotide sequence: TGTGCCACCAGCAGAGTCCGGGGGACAGGGGCCGTCCTCTCCTACGAGCAGTACTTC. Its translation: CATSRVRGTGAVLSYEQYF.

J is TRBJ2-5 and V is TRBV11-1; a possible D gene is TRBD2 (5 bases). Trimming stripped 5 bases from V and 5 bases from J, with 21 bases between. The germline CDR1 and CDR2 sequences are SGHAT and FQDESV (reference sequence). CDR3 length: 16 residues. The CDR3, as DNA: TGTGCCAGCAGCCCGCCCCTTGGTATGGAGGCGGAGACCCAGTACTTC. Its protein product is CASSPPLGMEAETQYF.

The genes are TRBV27 and TRBJ2-3, with D possibly being TRBD1 or TRBD2 (6 bases each). V lost 8 bases and J 8 bases, leaving 29 bases between the germline ends. Germline-derived CDR1 and CDR2 are MNHEY and SMNVEV (reference sequence). The CDR3 consists of 17 residues. CDR3 amino acids: CASSGGKLAYSPRTQYF. In DNA, the CDR3 is TGTGCCAGCTCCGGGGGCAAACTAGCCTATTCCCCTCGTACGCAGTATTTT.

This clonotype was picked up a small number of times. The rearrangement joins TRBV18 to TRBJ1-5; the D gene is possibly TRBD1 (5 bases). The CDR3 is 13 amino acids. V lost 2 bases, J lost 4 bases, and 6 bases lay in between. Germline assignment: CDR1 KGHSH and CDR2 LQKENI. The DNA of the CDR3 is TGTGCCAGCTCACCAAACAGGAATCAGCCCCAGCATTTT. The encoded protein is CASSPNRNQPQHF.

About this clonotype itself: At one boundary the junction diverges from the germline segment, which might be a read error. V usage is TRBV6-2 or TRBV6-3 and J usage is TRBJ1-5; no firm D call. Germline values: CDR1 MNHEY, CDR2 SVGEGT. This CDR3 contains 13 residues. Here the CDR3 reads CAGSYGRDQPQHF. CDR3 DNA: TGTGCCGGCAGTTACGGGCGAGATCAGCCCCAGCATTTT.

The V and J genes are TRBV12-3 or TRBV12-4 and TRBJ1-3, with D perhaps TRBD1 (6 bases). Trimming cost V 6 bases and J 2 bases, with 14 bases left between them. This CDR3 is 15 amino acids long. The CDR3, as DNA: TGTGCCAGCAGCCGCTGGACAGCGGCTGGAAACACCATATATTTT. Its translation is CASSRWTAAGNTIYF.

The chain employs TRBV3-1 and TRBJ1-5; D perhaps matches TRBD1 (5 bases). The CDR3 has 16 residues. Trimming removed 0 bases from V and 5 bases from J, with 14 bases in between. Germline V lookup: CDR1 LGHDT, CDR2 YNNKEL (reference sequence). CDR3 bases: TGTGCCAGCAGCCAAGATTTGACCCTAGGGGATCAGCCCCAGCATTTT. Residues: CASSQDLTLGDQPQHF.

This clonotype was observed a handful of times. The chain is built from TRBV9 and TRBJ2-3, with D possibly being TRBD2 (5 bases). Trimming took 0 bases from V and 0 from J, leaving 11 bases between them. This CDR3 is built from 16 residues. Germline loops: CDR1 SGDLS, CDR2 YYNGEE. CDR3 in amino acids: CASSVAGGRSTDTQYF. The CDR3 DNA is TGTGCCAGCAGCGTAGCTGGCGGGCGTAGCACAGATACGCAGTATTTT.

This clonotype was seen a handful of times. V and J are TRBV7-2 and TRBJ1-5; maybe TRBD1 (6 bases). Between the trimmed V and J ends, which lost 1 base and 4 bases, there was a span of 11 bases. Germline assignment: CDR1 SGHTA and CDR2 FQGNSA. The CDR3 has 15 residues. The CDR3 loop reads CASSLVGTTNQPQHF. The CDR3 DNA is TGTGCCAGCAGCTTAGTTGGGACAACGAATCAGCCCCAGCATTTT.

V gene TRBV20-1 combines with J gene TRBJ1-1, with unresolved D. V shed 7 bases and J shed 0 bases, with 18 bases lying between them. The CDR3 totals 15 residues. The germline gives CDR1 DFQATT, CDR2 SNEGSKA (reference sequence). The CDR3 bases are TGCAGTGTTCAGAGGGAGGCACGGATGAACACTGAAGCTTTCTTT. This gives the protein CSVQREARMNTEAFF.

The chain has TRBV5-1 and TRBJ2-3, with D possibly matching TRBD2 (5 bases). V was cut by 4 bases and J by 7 bases, with 16 bases left in between. The CDR3 is made up of 14 amino acids. Germline assignment: CDR1 SGHRS and CDR2 YFSETQ. CDR3 sequence (DNA): TGCGCCAGCAGCGACCGGGATTCTATGAATACGCAGTATTTT. Its translation: CASSDRDSMNTQYF.

This clonotype was observed a few times. V and J are TRBV6-2 or TRBV6-3 and TRBJ2-1, with TRBD2 matching over 13 bases. The J segment lost 8 bases and the V segment lost 3 bases, leaving 10 bases of the junction unmatched. This CDR3 is built from 17 residues. Germline-derived CDR1 and CDR2 are MNHEY and SVGEGT. CDR3 region: CASSYRLAGGPTHEQFF. CDR3 in DNA: TGTGCCAGCAGTTATAGACTAGCGGGAGGACCGACCCATGAGCAGTTCTTC.

This clonotype appeared once. Compared with germline, one end of the junction differs, possibly owing to a read error. This chain uses TRBV4-1 with TRBJ2-1; TRBD1 matches 11 bases. The J call may be faulty, since TRBJ2-7 better matches the DNA end. The germline gives CDR1 MGHRA, CDR2 YSYEKL. CDR3 length: 16 residues. For the CDR3, the DNA is TGCGCCGGCAGCCAATTTCAATGGACAGGGGGCAGCGAGCAGTACTTC. Translated: CAGSQFQWTGGSEQYF.

The chain joins TRBV6-1 to TRBJ2-7; TRBD1 might be the D (5 bases). CDR1 and CDR2 (germline): MNHNS, SASEGT. Trimming removed 6 bases at V and 0 bases at J, with 12 bases between. CDR3 size: 14 residues. CDR3 DNA sequence: TGTGCCAGCAGAGGACAACCCAGCTCCTACGAGCAGTACTTC. The encoded protein is CASRGQPSSYEQYF.